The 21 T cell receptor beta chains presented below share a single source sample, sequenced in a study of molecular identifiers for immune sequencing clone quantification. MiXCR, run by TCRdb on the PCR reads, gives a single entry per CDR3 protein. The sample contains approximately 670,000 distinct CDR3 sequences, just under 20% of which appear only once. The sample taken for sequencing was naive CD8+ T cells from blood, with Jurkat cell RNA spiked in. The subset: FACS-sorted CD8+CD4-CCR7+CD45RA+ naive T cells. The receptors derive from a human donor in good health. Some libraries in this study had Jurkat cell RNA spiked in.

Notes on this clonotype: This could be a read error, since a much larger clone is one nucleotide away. The CDR3 DNA follows: TGTGCCAGCAAAAGCGGGACTAACGGGAGTACATGGGTAGAGACCCAGTACTTC. Protein: CASKSGTNGSTWVETQYF. This chain uses TRBV6-2 or TRBV6-3 with TRBJ2-5; 7 nucleotides line up with TRBD2. After removal of 7 bases from V and 4 bases from J, the junction contained 21 bases not matched to a gene. Germline CDR1 is MNHEY and CDR2 is SVGEGT. The CDR3 has 18 amino acids.

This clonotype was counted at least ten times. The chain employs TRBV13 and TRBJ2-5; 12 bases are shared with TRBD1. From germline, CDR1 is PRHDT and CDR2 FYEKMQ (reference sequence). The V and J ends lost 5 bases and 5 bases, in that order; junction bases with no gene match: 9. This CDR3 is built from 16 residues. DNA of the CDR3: TGTGCCAGCAGCGTCGGGACAGGGGGCGGTTTGGAGACCCAGTACTTC. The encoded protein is CASSVGTGGGLETQYF.

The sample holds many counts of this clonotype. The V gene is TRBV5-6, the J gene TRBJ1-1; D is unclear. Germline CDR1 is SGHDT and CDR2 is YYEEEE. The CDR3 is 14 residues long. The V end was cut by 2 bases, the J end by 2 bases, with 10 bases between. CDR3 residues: CASSFGGYNTEAFF. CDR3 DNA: TGTGCCAGCAGCTTTGGAGGATATAACACTGAAGCTTTCTTT. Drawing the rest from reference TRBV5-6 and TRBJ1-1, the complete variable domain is DAGVTQSPTHLIKTRGQQVTLRCSPKSGHDTVSWYQQALGQGPQFIFQYYEEEERQRGNFPDRFSGHQFPNYSSELNVNALLLGDSALYLCASSFGGYNTEAFFGQGTRLTVV.

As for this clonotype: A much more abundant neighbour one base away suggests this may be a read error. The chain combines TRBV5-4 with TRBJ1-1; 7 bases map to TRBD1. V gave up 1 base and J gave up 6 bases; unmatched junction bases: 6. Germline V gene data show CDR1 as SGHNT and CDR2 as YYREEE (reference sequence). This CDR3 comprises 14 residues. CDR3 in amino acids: CASSLLTGYSEAFF. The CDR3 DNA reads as TGTGCCAGCAGCTTGCTGACAGGGTACTCTGAAGCTTTCTTT.

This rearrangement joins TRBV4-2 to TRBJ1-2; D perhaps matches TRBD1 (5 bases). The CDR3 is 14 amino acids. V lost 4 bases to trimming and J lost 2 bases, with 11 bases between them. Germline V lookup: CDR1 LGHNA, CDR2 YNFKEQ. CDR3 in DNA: TGTGCCAGCAGCCCAGGGACGGCAAACTATGGCTACACCTTC. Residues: CASSPGTANYGYTF.

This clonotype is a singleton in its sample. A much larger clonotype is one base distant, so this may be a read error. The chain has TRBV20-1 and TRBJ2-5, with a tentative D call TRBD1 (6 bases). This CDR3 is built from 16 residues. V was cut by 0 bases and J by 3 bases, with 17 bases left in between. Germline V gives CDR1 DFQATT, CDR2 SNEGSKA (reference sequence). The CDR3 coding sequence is TGCAGTGCTAGAGATAAGGGGGAAAGCGTGGAAGAGACCCAGTACTTC. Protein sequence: CSARDKGESVEETQYF.

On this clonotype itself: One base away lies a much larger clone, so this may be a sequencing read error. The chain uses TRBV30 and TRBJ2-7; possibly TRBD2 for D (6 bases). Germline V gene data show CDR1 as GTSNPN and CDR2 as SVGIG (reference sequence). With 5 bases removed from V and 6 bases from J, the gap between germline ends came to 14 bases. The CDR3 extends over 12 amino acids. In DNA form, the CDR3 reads TGTGCCTGGGGCCTAGCCGGGGGCGAGCAGTACTTC. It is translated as CAWGLAGGEQYF.

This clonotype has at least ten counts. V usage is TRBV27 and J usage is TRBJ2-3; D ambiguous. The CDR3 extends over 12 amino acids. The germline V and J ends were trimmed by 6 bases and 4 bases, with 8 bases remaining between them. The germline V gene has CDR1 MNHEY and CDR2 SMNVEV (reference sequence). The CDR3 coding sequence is TGTGCCAGCAGGGGGTCTGCAGATACGCAGTATTTT. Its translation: CASRGSADTQYF.

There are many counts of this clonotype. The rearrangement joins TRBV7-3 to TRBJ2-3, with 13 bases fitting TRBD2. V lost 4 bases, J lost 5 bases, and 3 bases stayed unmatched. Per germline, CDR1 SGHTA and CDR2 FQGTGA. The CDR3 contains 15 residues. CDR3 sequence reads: CASSSGLAGVDTQYF. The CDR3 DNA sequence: TGTGCCAGCAGCTCAGGACTAGCGGGAGTAGATACGCAGTATTTT. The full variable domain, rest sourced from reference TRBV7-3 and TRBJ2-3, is GAGVSQTPSNKVTEKGKYVELRCDPISGHTALYWYRQSLGQGPEFLIYFQGTGAADDSGLPNDRFFAVRPEGSVSTLKIQRTERGDSAVYLCASSSGLAGVDTQYFGPGTRLTVL.

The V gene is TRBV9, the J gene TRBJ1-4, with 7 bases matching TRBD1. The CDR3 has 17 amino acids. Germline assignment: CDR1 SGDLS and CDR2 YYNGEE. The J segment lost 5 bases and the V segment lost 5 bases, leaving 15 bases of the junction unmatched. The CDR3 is CASRLGQAGGKNEKLFF. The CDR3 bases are TGTGCCAGCAGACTCGGACAGGCGGGGGGAAAGAATGAAAAACTGTTTTTT.

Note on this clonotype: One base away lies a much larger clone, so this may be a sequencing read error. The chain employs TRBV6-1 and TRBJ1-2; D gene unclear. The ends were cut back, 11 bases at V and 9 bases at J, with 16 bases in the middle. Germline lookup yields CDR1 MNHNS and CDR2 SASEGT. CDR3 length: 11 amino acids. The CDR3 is CAATEPTSYTF. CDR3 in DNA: TGTGCCGCCACGGAACCCACGAGCTACACCTTC.

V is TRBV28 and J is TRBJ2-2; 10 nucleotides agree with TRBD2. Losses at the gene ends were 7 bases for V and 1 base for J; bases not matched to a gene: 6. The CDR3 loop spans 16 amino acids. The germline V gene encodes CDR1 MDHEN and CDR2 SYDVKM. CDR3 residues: CASTIRTSGNTGELFF. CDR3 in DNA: TGTGCCAGCACCATCCGGACTAGCGGGAACACCGGGGAGCTGTTTTTT.

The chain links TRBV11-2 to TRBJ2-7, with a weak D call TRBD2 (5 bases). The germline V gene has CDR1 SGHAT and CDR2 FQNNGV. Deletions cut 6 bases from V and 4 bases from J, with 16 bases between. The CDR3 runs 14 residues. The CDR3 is CASSETSSLYEQYF. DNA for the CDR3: TGTGCCAGCAGTGAAACTAGTTCGCTATACGAGCAGTACTTC. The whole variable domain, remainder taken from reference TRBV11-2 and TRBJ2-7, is EAGVAQSPRYKIIEKRQSVAFWCNPISGHATLYWYQQILGQGPKLLIQFQNNGVVDDSQLPKDRFSAERLKGVDSTLKIQPAKLEDSAVYLCASSETSSLYEQYFGPGTRLTVT.

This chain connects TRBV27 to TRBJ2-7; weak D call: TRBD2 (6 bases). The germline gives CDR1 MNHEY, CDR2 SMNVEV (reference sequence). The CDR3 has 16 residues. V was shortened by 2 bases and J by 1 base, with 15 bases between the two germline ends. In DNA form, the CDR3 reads TGTGCCAGCAGTTTACGGGGGACTCCCAATTCCTACGAGCAGTACTTC. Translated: CASSLRGTPNSYEQYF.

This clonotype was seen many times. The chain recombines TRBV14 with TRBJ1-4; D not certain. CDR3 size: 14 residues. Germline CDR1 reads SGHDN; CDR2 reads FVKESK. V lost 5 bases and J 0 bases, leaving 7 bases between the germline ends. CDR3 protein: CASSGIATNEKLFF. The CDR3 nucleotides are TGTGCCAGCAGCGGGATTGCAACTAATGAAAAACTGTTTTTT. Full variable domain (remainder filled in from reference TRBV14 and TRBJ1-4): EAGVTQFPSHSVIEKGQTVTLRCDPISGHDNLYWYRRVMGKEIKFLLHFVKESKQDESGMPNNRFLAERTGGTYSTLKVQPAELEDSGVYFCASSGIATNEKLFFGSGTQLSVL.

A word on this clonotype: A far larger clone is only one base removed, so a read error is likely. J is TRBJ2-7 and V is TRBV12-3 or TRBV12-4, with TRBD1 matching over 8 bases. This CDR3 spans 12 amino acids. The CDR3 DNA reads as TGTGCCGGCAGAGGACAGGGCTACGAGCAGTACTTC. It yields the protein CAGRGQGYEQYF.

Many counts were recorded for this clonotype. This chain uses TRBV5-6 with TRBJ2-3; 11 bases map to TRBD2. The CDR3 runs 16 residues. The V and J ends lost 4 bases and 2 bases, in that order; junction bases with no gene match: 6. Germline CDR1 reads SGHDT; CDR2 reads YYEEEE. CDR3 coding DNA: TGTGCCAGCAGCATCCTACTAGCGGGAGTCACAGATACGCAGTATTTT. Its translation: CASSILLAGVTDTQYF.

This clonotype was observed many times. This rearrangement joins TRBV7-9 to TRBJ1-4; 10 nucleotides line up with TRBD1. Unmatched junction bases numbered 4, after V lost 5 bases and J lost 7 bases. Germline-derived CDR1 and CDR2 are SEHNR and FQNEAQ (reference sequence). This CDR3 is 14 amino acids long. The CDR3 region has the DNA TGTGCCAGCAGCCCCGGGACAGGGGTTGAAAAACTGTTTTTT. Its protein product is CASSPGTGVEKLFF.

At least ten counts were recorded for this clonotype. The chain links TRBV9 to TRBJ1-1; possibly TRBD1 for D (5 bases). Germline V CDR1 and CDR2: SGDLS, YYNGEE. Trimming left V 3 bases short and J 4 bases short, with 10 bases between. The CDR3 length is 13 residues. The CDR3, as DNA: TGTGCCAGCAGCGCCGGGACGGGCACTGAAGCTTTCTTT. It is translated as CASSAGTGTEAFF.

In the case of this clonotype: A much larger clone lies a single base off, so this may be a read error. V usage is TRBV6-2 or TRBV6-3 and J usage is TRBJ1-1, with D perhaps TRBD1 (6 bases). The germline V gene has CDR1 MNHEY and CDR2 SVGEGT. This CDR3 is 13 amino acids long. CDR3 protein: CARSLTPGQEAFF. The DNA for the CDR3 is TGTGCCAGAAGTTTGACGCCGGGACAAGAAGCTTTCTTT.

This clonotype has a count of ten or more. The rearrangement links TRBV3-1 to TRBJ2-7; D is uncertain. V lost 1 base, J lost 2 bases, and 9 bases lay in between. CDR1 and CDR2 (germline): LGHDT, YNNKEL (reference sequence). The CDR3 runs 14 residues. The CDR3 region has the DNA TGTGCCAGCAGCCAAGGGACCAATGCCTACGAGCAGTACTTC. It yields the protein CASSQGTNAYEQYF.